These T cell receptor beta chains were read from a single sample in a study of blood T cell repertoires in COVID-19. Using immunoSEQ multiplex PCR, the repertoire was profiled, and TCRdb retains in-frame clones only, with some absent. The sample lists some 200,000 clones, more than 75% occurring once. The sequenced sample consisted of peripheral blood. These receptor sequences come from a young woman who had recovered from COVID-19. Each CDR3 is given with its conserved first and last residue. A D gene is named only where the DNA matches it firmly. Part of the rows lack a size; the others show once, few, many or a class for expanded clones.

J gene | V gene | D gene | clone size | CDR3 DNA | CDR3 protein
TRBJ1-5 | TRBV4-1 | - | - | TGCGCCAGCAGCCAATTTCCAGGGGTTTATAGCAATCAGCCCCAGCATTTT | CASSQFPGVYSNQPQHF
TRBJ1-5 | TRBV19 | - | - | TGTGCCAGTAGTCCGGGAGTCCTCAATCAGCCCCAGCATTTT | CASSPGVLNQPQHF
TRBJ2-2 | TRBV6-6 | TRBD1 | - | TGTGCCAGCAGTTACCGTGGGACAGACACCGGGGAGCTGTTTTTT | CASSYRGTDTGELFF
TRBJ1-2 | TRBV2 | TRBD1 | - | TGTGCCAGCAGTGAAGCGCTACAGGGGGCCAGTGGCTACACCTTC | CASSEALQGASGYTF
TRBJ2-4 | TRBV20-1 | - | - | TGCAGTGCTAAGGGACATCTAATTAACTTC | CSAKGHLINF
TRBJ2-1 | TRBV20-1 | - | - | TGCAGTGCTAGTTGGAGAAATGAGCAGTTCTTC | CSASWRNEQFF
TRBJ2-3 | TRBV7-9 | TRBD2 | - | TGTGCCAGCAGCTTTAGCGGGGGGGGCACAGATACGCAGTATTTT | CASSFSGGGTDTQYF
TRBJ2-1 | TRBV5-1 | TRBD2 | - | TGCGCCAGCAGCCCCGGGACTAGCGGGAGAAGCTACAATGAGCAGTTCTTC | CASSPGTSGRSYNEQFF
TRBJ2-3 | TRBV6-5 | TRBD1 | - | TGTGCCAGCAGAACGGACAGGGCGGGGATAGATACGCAGTATTTT | CASRTDRAGIDTQYF
TRBJ2-3 | TRBV3-1/TRBV3-2 | - | once | TGTGCCAGCAGCCAAGATCGTCAGGGTTCAGATACGCAGTATTTT | CASSQDRQGSDTQYF
TRBJ1-2 | TRBV5-1 | - | once | TGCGCCAGCCGGGAGCAAGGGACGGCAAACTATGGCTACACCTTC | CASREQGTANYGYTF
TRBJ1-4 | TRBV27 | TRBD1 | - | TGTGCCAGCAGACCCACCGACAGGGTTGAGGAAAAACTGTTTTTT | CASRPTDRVEEKLFF
TRBJ2-7 | TRBV7-2 | TRBD1 | - | TGTGCCAGCAGCTCCGACAGGGGGCGAATCGACGAGCAGTACTTC | CASSSDRGRIDEQYF
TRBJ1-2 | TRBV7-3 | - | - | TGTGCCAGCAGCTCAACCAGGGAAAAAAACTATGGCTACACCTTC | CASSSTREKNYGYTF
TRBJ2-1 | TRBV27 | - | - | TGTGCCAGCAGTTTATCCGGCAGGGGGGTCAATGAGCAGTTCTTC | CASSLSGRGVNEQFF
TRBJ1-6 | TRBV5-1 | TRBD1 | - | TGCGCCAGCAGCTTGGCCGACAGGGCACATTCACCCCTCCACTTT | CASSLADRAHSPLHF
TRBJ2-1 | TRBV4-3 | - | - | TGCGCCAGCAGCCAAGATGCCTACTCCTACAATGAGCAGTTCTTC | CASSQDAYSYNEQFF
TRBJ2-2 | TRBV7-7 | TRBD1 | - | TGTGCTAGCAGCTCCGGGCCAGGGGGCTCCGGGGAGCTGTTTTTT | CASSSGPGGSGELFF
TRBJ1-5 | TRBV24-1 | - | - | TGTGCCACCAGTGGTGGGGGGGGCGGACAGCCCCAGCATTTT | CATSGGGGGQPQHF
TRBJ1-2 | TRBV29-1 | - | - | TGCAGCGTTGTACCACCCCAGGATGGCTACACCTTC | CSVVPPQDGYTF
TRBJ1-5 | TRBV12-3/TRBV12-4 | TRBD1 | few | TGTGCCAGCAGCGGACAGGGCGATCAGCCCCAGCATTTT | CASSGQGDQPQHF
TRBJ1-5 | TRBV19 | - | - | TGTGCCAGTAGTATGGTCGGGATAGGTCAGCCCCAGCATTTT | CASSMVGIGQPQHF
TRBJ2-1 | TRBV7-8 | - | - | TGTGCCAGCAGAGTGGACAGAATCAATGAGCAGTTCTTC | CASRVDRINEQFF
TRBJ2-5 | TRBV24-1 | TRBD1 | - | TGTGCCACCAGTCACCCAGGGGACAGCGGAGTAGAGACCCAGTACTTC | CATSHPGDSGVETQYF
TRBJ2-5 | TRBV3-1/TRBV3-2 | - | few | TGTGCCAGCAGCCATTTCAGTGGCCAAGAGACCCAGTACTTC | CASSHFSGQETQYF
TRBJ1-4 | TRBV7-9 | - | - | TGTGCCAGCAGCTTACATAATGAAAAACTGTTTTTT | CASSLHNEKLFF
TRBJ1-2 | TRBV5-1 | - | - | TGCGCCAGCAGGGGAGAGGCTGGTTCTAACTATGGCTACACCTTC | CASRGEAGSNYGYTF
TRBJ2-7 | TRBV7-3 | TRBD2 | few | TGTGCCAGCAGCTTGACTAGCGGGGTGAACGAGCAGTACTTC | CASSLTSGVNEQYF